This record concerns one TCR beta chain sequence. The target antigen is unknown. TCRdb used MiXCR to reprocess the 5' RACE reads, holding one entry per CDR3 protein. This sample has 750,000 to 850,000 distinct CDR3 sequences, with about 12% found just once. This specimen comes from a study of CD8 T cells in ankylosing spondylitis. Study observations and caveats: It appeared that ankylosing spondylitis blood was characterized by a TCR beta motif of 8 or 9 highly homologous variants.

Trimming removed 0 bases from V and 2 bases from J, with 20 bases in between. The V gene's germline CDR1 is MNHEY and CDR2 SVGAGI. This CDR3 is 18 amino acids long. This chain links TRBV6-5 with TRBJ2-7; a possible D gene is TRBD2 (5 bases). The source material was blood, either unsorted or a sorted T cell fraction (not recorded which). The origin of this receptor is a male donor with ankylosing spondylitis. CDR3 nucleotides: TGTGCCAGCAGTTACTCGACGCGGTCCCATGAGGGCCCCTACGAGCAGTACTTC. Translating it yields CASSYSTRSHEGPYEQYF.